This T cell receptor (beta chain) appears in the sequencing data of a study of Tregs in tolerant kidney transplant recipients. On the study more broadly: Sorting of CD4+CD25+CD127- cells followed roughly 3-day belatacept mixed lymphocyte reactions, sometimes with roughly 5-day graft donor restimulation.

This clone has a single count. Its antigen remains unidentified. This CDR3 comprises 15 residues. The protocol was immunoSEQ multiplex PCR, while the TCRdb copy is restricted to in-frame clones and leaves out a portion. In the table there are approximately 30,000 clones, approximately 80% of which are singletons. Overall study results and limits: Validation in larger populations is needed because few patients were studied.

The sequence was obtained from a human donor in good health. The gene calls are TRBV21-1 and TRBJ2-7; whether TRBD1, the table's D call, matches the DNA was not checked. TRBV21-1 is labeled a pseudogene. Sequencing was performed on Tregs from blood cultured with allogeneic cells. DNA of the CDR3: TGTGCCAGCAGCAAATGCTACAGGAGAACCTACGAGCAGTACTTC. This gives the protein CASSKCYRRTYEQYF.